A single sample gave rise to the 20 T cell receptor beta chains below, sequenced in a study of cytomegalovirus exposure and HLA in healthy donors. In the PCR, 60 Vbeta and 13 Jbeta primers were used. Data came from immunoSEQ multiplex PCR; TCRdb stores just in-frame clones and leaves some out. The sample holds roughly 150,000 clones, approximately 68% seen once. The source material was PBMCs. The receptors here all came from a man aged 60 to 75 in good health and CMV-seronegative.

The chain joins TRBV4-1 to TRBJ1-1, with TRBD1 as a possible D gene (6 bases). V dropped 0 bases and J dropped 1 base, with 9 bases sitting between them. This CDR3 contains 15 residues. Germline CDR1 MGHRA, CDR2 YSYEKL. The CDR3 nucleotides read TGCGCCAGCAGCCAAGATTTGACAGGGAACACTGAAGCTTTCTTT. It is translated as CASSQDLTGNTEAFF.

The rearrangement uses TRBV6-4 and TRBJ2-6; unclear D gene. The V gene lost 5 bases and the J gene lost 0 bases, with 5 bases spanning the gap. Germline V gene lookup returns CDR1 MRHNA and CDR2 SNTAGT. CDR3 length: 14 amino acids. In DNA form, the CDR3 reads TGTGCCAGCAGTCCGAGCTCTGGGGCCAACGTCCTGACTTTC. This encodes CASSPSSGANVLTF.

The J gene is TRBJ2-7, the V gene TRBV7-3, with 11 bases matching TRBD2. V was clipped by 5 bases and J by 5 bases; unmatched bases: 17. CDR3 length equals 18 residues. Per germline, CDR1 SGHTA and CDR2 FQGTGA. This CDR3 reads CASSRPASTSGSGNEQYF. The DNA for the CDR3 is TGTGCCAGCAGCCGCCCAGCCTCTACTAGCGGGAGCGGCAACGAGCAGTACTTC.

The J gene is TRBJ1-6, the V gene TRBV2; D is perhaps TRBD1 (6 bases). The CDR3 contains 15 residues. V was shortened by 9 bases and J by 3 bases, with 15 bases between the two germline ends. The germline V gene has CDR1 SNHLY and CDR2 FYNNEI. CDR3 DNA sequence: TGTGCCAGTTCAGGGGAGGGGGGCTATAATTCACCCCTCCACTTT. Its translation: CASSGEGGYNSPLHF.

V usage is TRBV5-1 and J usage is TRBJ2-3; the D is unclear. Per germline, CDR1 SGHRS and CDR2 YFSETQ. This CDR3 is 15 amino acids long. Trimming stripped 6 bases from V and 0 bases from J, with 14 bases between. CDR3 nucleotides: TGCGCCAGCAACCGACAAGGCCTTAGCACAGATACGCAGTATTTT. It codes for CASNRQGLSTDTQYF.

The chain recombines TRBV9 with TRBJ1-1; unclear D gene. The CDR3 spans 15 residues. V was shortened by 4 bases and J by 4 bases, with 17 bases between the two germline ends. Germline assignment: CDR1 SGDLS and CDR2 YYNGEE. CDR3 protein: CASSPKRAFGTEAFF. The CDR3 DNA follows: TGTGCCAGCAGCCCAAAGAGAGCTTTCGGCACTGAAGCTTTCTTT.

The rearrangement links TRBV11-1 to TRBJ2-7; D is undetermined. Germline V lookup: CDR1 SGHAT, CDR2 FQDESV (reference sequence). CDR3 size: 16 residues. V was clipped by 5 bases and J by 0 bases, with 17 bases between them. The DNA for the CDR3 is TGTGCCAGCAGCCCCGTTTACAGCTATAGCTCCTACGAGCAGTACTTC. Its protein is CASSPVYSYSSYEQYF.

The chain combines TRBV19 with TRBJ1-1, with 8 nucleotides matching TRBD1. With 7 bases clipped from V and 5 bases from J, the junction kept 9 bases outside the gene matches. Germline CDR1 and CDR2: LNHDA and SQIVND (reference sequence). The CDR3 covers 14 residues. As DNA, the CDR3 is TGTGCCAGTACCCCTGGGACAGGAACGACTGAAGCTTTCTTT. Its translation is CASTPGTGTTEAFF.

The chain carries TRBV9 and TRBJ2-1; the match to TRBD1 covers 7 bases. Germline loops: CDR1 SGDLS, CDR2 YYNGEE. The ends lost 3 bases at V and 0 bases at J; junction bases unmatched: 6. This CDR3 has 16 residues. The CDR3 DNA reads TGTGCCAGCAGCGGGACGGGGACAGTCTCCTACAATGAGCAGTTCTTC. It specifies CASSGTGTVSYNEQFF.

The chain uses TRBV27 and TRBJ2-7; the match to TRBD1 covers 10 bases. The germline V gene encodes CDR1 MNHEY and CDR2 SMNVEV (reference sequence). The ends lost 4 bases at V and 4 bases at J; junction bases unmatched: 7. This CDR3 is 15 amino acids long. The CDR3 sequence: CASSYQTGGVYEQYF. DNA of the CDR3: TGTGCCAGCAGTTACCAGACAGGGGGCGTTTACGAGCAGTACTTC.

This chain connects TRBV5-1 to TRBJ1-5; tentatively, D is TRBD1 (6 bases). Looked up from germline, CDR1 is SGHRS and CDR2 is YFSETQ. V dropped 0 bases and J dropped 5 bases, with 12 bases sitting between them. The CDR3 is 15 amino acids. In DNA form, the CDR3 reads TGCGCCAGCAGCTTGGAAGGGGGAAACCATCAGCCCCAGCATTTT. Its protein is CASSLEGGNHQPQHF.

This clone was counted once. J is TRBJ2-5 and V is TRBV2, with D possibly TRBD1 on 5 matching bases. CDR1 SNHLY and CDR2 FYNNEI come from the germline V gene. The ends were cut back, 11 bases at V and 1 base at J, with 23 bases in the middle. The CDR3 loop spans 16 amino acids. DNA of the CDR3: TGTGCCGGCACGCAGGGTTTCATGACTGGCCAAGAGACCCAGTACTTC. Encoded protein: CAGTQGFMTGQETQYF.

Only a few counts were recorded for this clone. The V call is TRBV9, the J call TRBJ2-1; 9 bases align to TRBD2. Germline V gene lookup returns CDR1 SGDLS and CDR2 YYNGEE. The CDR3 runs 14 residues. Trimming at V came to 0 bases and at J to 7 bases, leaving 2 bases not matched to a gene. CDR3 DNA sequence: TGTGCCAGCAGCGTAGGGACTAGCGAGAATGAGCAGTTCTTC. Translating it yields CASSVGTSENEQFF. The variable domain in full, completed from reference TRBV9 and TRBJ2-1, reads DSGVTQTPKHLITATGQRVTLRCSPRSGDLSVYWYQQSLDQGLQFLIQYYNGEERAKGNILERFSAQQFPDLHSELNLSSLELGDSALYFCASSVGTSENEQFFGPGTRLTVL.

The rearrangement links TRBV11-2 to TRBJ1-5; no definite D call. From germline, CDR1 is SGHAT and CDR2 FQNNGV. The CDR3 contains 12 residues. The V and J ends lost 5 bases and 12 bases respectively, with 14 bases between them. CDR3 sequence (DNA): TGTGCCAGCAGCCCGGCGGGCGGGCGCCAGCATTTT. It translates to CASSPAGGRQHF.

This clone has a handful of counts. V and J are TRBV5-4 and TRBJ2-7, with 7 nucleotides matching TRBD2. The CDR3 length is 12 residues. V shed 4 bases and J 6 bases; nucleotides not matched to a gene: 4. The germline gives CDR1 SGHNT, CDR2 YYREEE (reference sequence). The CDR3 protein is CASSPSGGEQYF. In nucleotides, the CDR3 is TGTGCCAGCAGCCCCTCGGGGGGCGAGCAGTACTTC. Using reference TRBV5-4 and TRBJ2-7 for the parts outside the CDR3, the full variable domain is ETGVTQSPTHLIKTRGQQVTLRCSSQSGHNTVSWYQQALGQGPQFIFQYYREEENGRGNFPPRFSGLQFPNYSSELNVNALELDDSALYLCASSPSGGEQYFGPGTRLTVT.

The chain recombines TRBV7-9 with TRBJ2-2; D might be TRBD2 (6 bases). The CDR3 has 14 amino acids. Trimming removed 3 bases at V and 4 bases at J, with 9 bases between. Germline V gene lookup returns CDR1 SEHNR and CDR2 FQNEAQ (reference sequence). The CDR3 spells CASSFGGVTGELFF. CDR3 nucleotides: TGTGCCAGCAGCTTCGGGGGAGTCACCGGGGAGCTGTTTTTT.

This chain joins TRBV5-1 and TRBJ1-4, with unresolved D. This CDR3 is 13 amino acids long. The V gene's germline CDR1 is SGHRS and CDR2 YFSETQ. Trimming pared 0 bases from V and 7 bases from J, leaving 7 bases between. The CDR3 is CASSLGGTEKLFF. The CDR3 DNA is TGCGCCAGCAGCTTGGGAGGAACTGAAAAACTGTTTTTT.

J is TRBJ1-1 and V is TRBV29-1, with D unclear. In germline, CDR1 is SQVTM, CDR2 ANQGSEA. CDR3 length equals 12 residues. Trimming removed 7 bases at V and 3 bases at J, with 12 bases between. This chain's CDR3 is CSAYYSHTEAFF. The CDR3 DNA reads as TGCAGCGCTTATTACAGCCACACTGAAGCTTTCTTT.

This clone was detected only a few times. The chain recombines TRBV6-1 with TRBJ1-1; 7 bases are shared with TRBD1. Germline CDR1 reads MNHNS; CDR2 reads SASEGT. V shed 8 bases, J shed 4 bases, and the junction held 13 bases outside the gene matches. The CDR3 contains 15 residues. CDR3 amino acids: CASGSLGGAGTEAFF. Here the CDR3 DNA reads TGTGCCAGCGGATCATTAGGGGGCGCGGGCACTGAAGCTTTCTTT.

The V and J genes are TRBV5-1 and TRBJ1-4; D is undetermined. Germline V gives CDR1 SGHRS, CDR2 YFSETQ. V was trimmed by 1 base and J by 7 bases, leaving 11 bases between them. CDR3 length equals 14 residues. CDR3 region: CASSLSSSPEKLFF. In DNA form, the CDR3 reads TGCGCCAGCAGCTTGTCCTCGTCTCCTGAAAAACTGTTTTTT. Filled out from reference TRBV5-1 and TRBJ1-4, the complete variable domain reads KAGVTQTPRYLIKTRGQQVTLSCSPISGHRSVSWYQQTPGQGLQFLFEYFSETQRNKGNFPGRFSGRQFSNSRSEMNVSTLELGDSALYLCASSLSSSPEKLFFGSGTQLSVL.